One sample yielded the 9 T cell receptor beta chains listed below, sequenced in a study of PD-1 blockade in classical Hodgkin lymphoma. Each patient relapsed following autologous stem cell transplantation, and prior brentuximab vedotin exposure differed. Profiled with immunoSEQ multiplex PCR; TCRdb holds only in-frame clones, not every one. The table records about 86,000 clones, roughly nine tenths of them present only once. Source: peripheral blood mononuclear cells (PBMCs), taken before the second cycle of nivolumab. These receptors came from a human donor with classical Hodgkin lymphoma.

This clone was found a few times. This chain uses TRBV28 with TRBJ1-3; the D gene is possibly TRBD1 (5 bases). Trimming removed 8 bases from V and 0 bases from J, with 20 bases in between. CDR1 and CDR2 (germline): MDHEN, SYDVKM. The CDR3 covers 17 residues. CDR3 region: CASRGRGSQSSGNTIYF. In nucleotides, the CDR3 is TGTGCCAGCCGGGGCCGGGGCAGTCAGAGCTCTGGAAACACCATATATTTT.

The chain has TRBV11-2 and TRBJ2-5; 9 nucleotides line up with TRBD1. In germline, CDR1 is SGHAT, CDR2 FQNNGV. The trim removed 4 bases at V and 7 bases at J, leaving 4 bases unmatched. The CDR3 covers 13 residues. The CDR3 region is CASSYRTGATQYF. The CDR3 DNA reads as TGTGCCAGCAGCTATCGGACAGGGGCGACCCAGTACTTC.

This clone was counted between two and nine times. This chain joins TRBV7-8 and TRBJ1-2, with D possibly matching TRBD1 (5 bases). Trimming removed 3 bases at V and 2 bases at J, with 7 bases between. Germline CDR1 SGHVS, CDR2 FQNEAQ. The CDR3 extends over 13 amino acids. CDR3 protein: CASSLDTNYGYTF. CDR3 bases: TGTGCCAGCAGCTTGGACACAAACTATGGCTACACCTTC. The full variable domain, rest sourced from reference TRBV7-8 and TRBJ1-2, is GAGVSQSPRYKVAKRGQDVALRCDPISGHVSLFWYQQALGQGPEFLTYFQNEAQLDKSGLPSDRFFAERPEGSVSTLKIQRTQQEDSAVYLCASSLDTNYGYTFGSGTRLTVV.

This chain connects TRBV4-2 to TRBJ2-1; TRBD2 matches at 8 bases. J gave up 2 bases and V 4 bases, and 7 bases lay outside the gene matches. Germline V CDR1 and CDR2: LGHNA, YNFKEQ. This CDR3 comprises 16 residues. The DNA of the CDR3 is TGTGCCAGCAGCCTAGAACGGGGGGGAACCTACAATGAGCAGTTCTTC. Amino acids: CASSLERGGTYNEQFF.

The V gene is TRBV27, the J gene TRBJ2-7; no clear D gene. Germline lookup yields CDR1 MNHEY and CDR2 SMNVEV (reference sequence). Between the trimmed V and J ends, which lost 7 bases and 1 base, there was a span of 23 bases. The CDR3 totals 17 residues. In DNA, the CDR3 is TGTGCCAGCACCCCTTCTCCAGACCGTCTCGAGTCCTACGAGCAGTACTTC. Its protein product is CASTPSPDRLESYEQYF.

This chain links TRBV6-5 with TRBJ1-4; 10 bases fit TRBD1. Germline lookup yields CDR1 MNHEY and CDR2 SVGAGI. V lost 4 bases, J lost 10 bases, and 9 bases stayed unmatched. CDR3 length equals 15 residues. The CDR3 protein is CASSSYATGGGKLFF. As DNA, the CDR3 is TGTGCCAGCAGTTCTTACGCGACAGGGGGCGGAAAACTGTTTTTT.

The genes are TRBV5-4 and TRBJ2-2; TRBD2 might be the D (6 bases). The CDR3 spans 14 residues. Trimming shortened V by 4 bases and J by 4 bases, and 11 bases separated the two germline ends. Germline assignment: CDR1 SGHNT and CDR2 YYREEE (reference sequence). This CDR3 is CASSTETSTGELFF. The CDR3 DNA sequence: TGTGCCAGCAGCACCGAGACTAGCACCGGGGAGCTGTTTTTT.

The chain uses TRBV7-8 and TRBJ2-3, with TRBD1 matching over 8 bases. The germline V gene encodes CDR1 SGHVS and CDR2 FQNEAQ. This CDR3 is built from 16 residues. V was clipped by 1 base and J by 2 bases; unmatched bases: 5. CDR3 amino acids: CASSLEPGQATDTQYF. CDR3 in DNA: TGTGCCAGCAGCTTAGAGCCGGGACAGGCCACAGATACGCAGTATTTT.

For the CDR3, the DNA is TGTGCCAGCAGCTTTAATCCCGGTCGGGGGACCCAGTACTTC. Translation: CASSFNPGRGTQYF. V usage is TRBV7-8 and J usage is TRBJ2-5; TRBD2 might be the D (5 bases). Germline V gives CDR1 SGHVS, CDR2 FQNEAQ. Trimming left V 3 bases short and J 7 bases short, with 15 bases between. This CDR3 region has 14 residues.